This T cell receptor beta chain was documented in a study of T cell responses to AZD1222 COVID-19 vaccine (dated by TCRdb to the early 2020s). Regarding the complete study: AZD1222 recipients with second doses at about 4 weeks or about 12 weeks were pooled, because spike-specific TCR depth and breadth did not differ between schedules. TCR sequencing covered roughly 230 trial participants: 200 to 210 given two doses of AZD1222 and around 26 given two doses of MenACWY control vaccine. Enrollment into the trials was organized by age into subgroups of 18-55, 56-69 and 70-plus years, and those subgroups contained roughly 150, 30 and 60 TCR-sequenced participants, respectively.

Details on this clone: No antigen is known for it. Base qualities were left out, and no much larger clone turns up one base away.

V drops 4 bases and J drops 3 bases, leaving 19 bases in between. The CDR3 covers 16 residues, taking in both the cysteine and the phenylalanine. Only CDR3 DNA is held: 48 bases, read in frame from base 1. The germline V gene specifies SGHDT as CDR1 and YYEEEE as CDR2. The CDR3 regions of human TCRbeta chains were analyzed by immunosequencing. The source study handled its data this way. TCRs in the repertoires were matched against a reference library of SARS-CoV-2-specific TCRs that had been generated with the MIRA antigen-specificity platform. Breadth was defined as the fraction of unique TCRs that were SARS-CoV-2-associated. Depth was defined as the fraction of total T cells that were SARS-CoV-2-associated. Using the MIRA data, every spike-specific TCR was mapped to the spike region that the TCR reacted to and assigned to either a CD4 or a CD8 class. Log10-transformed breadth and depth values were compared by one-way ANOVA with Sidak's multiple comparisons tests. Entries here come from immuneACCESS through TCRdb and include only in-frame sequences with V and J called. Some clones fail to appear in such tables; in the studies checked, an unresolved V gene covers under half of the shortfall, and the cause of the remainder is unknown. The V and J calls and clone size come from that table; D and trimming were worked out from the DNA. The sample includes some 120,000 clones, with more than 75% observed a single time. In total, the top ten clones hold about 12% of the sample.

Overall study outcomes, separate from this receptor: Conclusions about previously exposed vaccinees were limited because only six AZD1222 recipients were SARS-CoV-2 seropositive at baseline. Participants were mostly white British and included more females than males, and it was suggested by the authors that clonal diversity may have been underestimated. Nearly half of unique spike-specific TCRs reportedly recognized epitopes outside regions mutated in the B.1.351 and B.1.1.7 variants. CD4 TCRs associated with the vaccine covered the entire spike protein, and the dominant responses were in regions 160-218 and 743-854. In the small 56-69-year group, the increase in depth fell short of significance, most likely because of low power. After two AZD1222 doses, both the breadth and the depth of spike-specific TCRs were significantly higher than at day 0 and than in MenACWY recipients. Because no day 14 peak-response samples were available, the repertoires could be characterized only after the peak T cell response.

The time point label here, explained by the study, means: baseline before first vaccination. Vaccinee samples came from UK trials COV001 and COV002, including a single-blind randomized controlled phase 2/3 trial of AZD1222 (ChAdOx1 nCoV-19) in healthy adults. For TCRbeta chain sequencing, PBMC samples were collected from trial participants at day 0 and at day 28 after the second dose. The V and J genes are TRBV5-6 and TRBJ1-1; TRBD1 might be the D gene, on 5 matching bases. The sequencing here drew on peripheral blood, taken on day 0 of AZD1222 vaccination. The receptor was isolated from an adult in good health. The nucleotides are TGTGCCAGCAGCATCGCCGAGAAGCTCAGGGACACTGAAGCTTTCTTT. Translated, it reads CASSIAEKLRDTEAFF.